This TCR beta chain originates from a study of regulatory T cells in long-lasting Graves disease. Investigators prepared the TCR beta libraries by applying iRepertoire HTBI primers and Arm-PCR of CDR3 regions. In the authors' methods: Identification of gene segments yielded approximately 62 TRBV and about 14 TRBJ across samples. From the multiplex PCR reads, TCRdb called clonotypes with MiXCR, one entry per CDR3 protein. The V and J calls and clone size come from TCRdb's table, not from the authors' own analysis. The data contain 300,000 to 400,000 distinct CDR3 sequences, 15% to 20% of them singletons. Sample time point: newly diagnosed GD, antithyroid drugs for less than 3 months. The authors made the TCR library using RNA they extracted from PBMCs. American Thyroid Association guidelines defined how Graves' disease was diagnosed. This clonotype has at least ten counts. Trimming cost V 2 bases and J 4 bases, with 14 bases left between them. The length of the CDR3 is 16 residues.

The gene calls are TRBV12-3 or TRBV12-4 and TRBJ2-2; D is ambiguous. The material sequenced was peripheral blood mononuclear cells (PBMCs), taken at new diagnosis, from a patient treated with antithyroid drugs. The TCR was taken from a female donor with Graves disease. This CDR3 reads CASSLFSGESTGELFF. CDR3 DNA: TGTGCCAGCAGTTTATTCAGTGGCGAGAGCACCGGGGAGCTGTTTTTT.